The 30 T cell receptor beta chains below come from one sample, sequenced in a study of vaccination and CD4 T cells after COVID-19. The treatment was: roughly ten-day PBMC culture with coronavirus spike peptide pools or control peptides (ViraFEST assay). Oncomine TCR Beta short-read sequencing was applied to DNA from cultured CD4+ T cells. TCRdb redid the calling of the PCR reads with MiXCR, one entry per CDR3 protein. The sample has more than 15,000 distinct CDR3 sequences; roughly 29% are singletons. These TCRs are of unknown antigen specificity. What was sequenced was cultured CD4+ T cells from blood. The receptor source for this set is a human donor with COVID-19.

Judged by abundance, this clonotype is medium-sized. The chain employs TRBV6-1 and TRBJ1-2, with TRBD1 matching 8 bases. The CDR3 consists of 14 residues. Germline CDR1 reads MNHNS; CDR2 reads SASEGT. Trimming took 6 bases from V and 8 from J; bases not matched to a gene: 11. CDR3 nucleotide sequence: TGTGCCAGCAGCAACCTGGCAGGGGGCGACGGCTACACCTTC. Translating it yields CASSNLAGGDGYTF.

The J gene is TRBJ2-3, the V gene TRBV4-3; TRBD1 matches at 8 bases. This CDR3 is built from 15 residues. Germline V lookup: CDR1 LGHNA, CDR2 YSLEER. Trimming at V came to 3 bases and at J to 0 bases, leaving 2 bases not matched to a gene. The CDR3 loop is CASSHRTGSTDTQYF. In DNA form, the CDR3 reads TGCGCCAGCAGCCACCGGACAGGGAGCACAGATACGCAGTATTTT.

This clonotype showed up just a few times. The chain has TRBV7-2 and TRBJ1-6; TRBD1 matches 9 bases. With V trimmed by 5 bases and J by 7 bases, 6 bases remained unmatched. From germline, CDR1 is SGHTA and CDR2 FQGNSA. This CDR3 comprises 15 residues. This chain's CDR3 is CASSPRTGENSPLHF. In DNA form, the CDR3 reads TGTGCCAGCAGCCCCAGGACAGGGGAGAATTCACCCCTCCACTTT.

This clonotype appeared a few times. This chain uses TRBV11-2 with TRBJ1-4; no definite D call. The CDR3 covers 13 residues. In germline, CDR1 is SGHAT, CDR2 FQNNGV. V was pared by 2 bases and J by 8 bases, with 9 bases between. CDR3 residues: CASSLNGLEKLFF. CDR3 bases: TGTGCCAGCAGCTTAAACGGGTTGGAAAAACTGTTTTTT.

This clonotype occurred a few times. The gene calls are TRBV28 and TRBJ1-2; D ambiguous. The CDR3 has 13 residues. The V gene lost 3 bases and the J gene lost 4 bases, with 9 bases spanning the gap. The germline gives CDR1 MDHEN, CDR2 SYDVKM. CDR3 in amino acids: CASSFTRPYGYTF. The CDR3 DNA sequence: TGTGCCAGCAGTTTTACTCGCCCCTATGGCTACACCTTC.

DNA of the CDR3: TGTGCCAGCAGCTTGATCGGGGGCCATGACGAGCAGTACTTC. It is translated as CASSLIGGHDEQYF. The chain carries TRBV11-2 and TRBJ2-7; D assignment may be TRBD1 or TRBD2 (6 bases each). V was trimmed by 3 bases and J by 5 bases, leaving 14 bases between them. Germline assignment: CDR1 SGHAT and CDR2 FQNNGV. The CDR3 has 14 amino acids.

This clonotype turned up a few times. The rearrangement joins TRBV19 to TRBJ1-3, with D hard to call. Between the trimmed V and J ends, which lost 5 bases and 4 bases, there was a span of 6 bases. The CDR3 runs to 12 residues. Germline V gene lookup returns CDR1 LNHDA and CDR2 SQIVND (reference sequence). The CDR3 here is CASSLQGNTIYF. Written as DNA, the CDR3 is TGTGCCAGTAGTCTACAGGGAAACACCATATATTTT. Together with reference TRBV19 and TRBJ1-3, the CDR3 gives the full variable domain: DGGITQSPKYLFRKEGQNVTLSCEQNLNHDAMYWYRQDPGQGLRLIYYSQIVNDFQKGDIAEGYSVSREKKESFPLTVTSAQKNPTAFYLCASSLQGNTIYFGEGSWLTVV.

Only a few counts were recorded for this clonotype. The V call is TRBV20-1, the J call TRBJ1-2; D might be TRBD1 (6 bases). CDR1 is DFQATT, CDR2 SNEGSKA, per germline (reference sequence). The CDR3 covers 15 residues. The V gene lost 8 bases and the J gene lost 3 bases, with 22 bases spanning the gap. The CDR3 coding sequence is TGCAGTCCTCTACGCCGATTGACAGGTCACTATGGCTACACCTTC. Translating it yields CSPLRRLTGHYGYTF.

This clonotype was counted between two and nine times. The chain recombines TRBV19 with TRBJ1-5; 8 positions agree with TRBD1. V was clipped by 7 bases and J by 1 base; unmatched bases: 15. The CDR3 covers 18 residues. Germline CDR1 is LNHDA and CDR2 is SQIVND (reference sequence). For the CDR3, the DNA is TGTGCCAGTATGGGGCAGGGGGCCACCTTTTTGAGCAATCAGCCCCAGCATTTT. This sequence encodes CASMGQGATFLSNQPQHF. Full variable domain (outside the CDR3, taken from reference TRBV19 and TRBJ1-5): DGGITQSPKYLFRKEGQNVTLSCEQNLNHDAMYWYRQDPGQGLRLIYYSQIVNDFQKGDIAEGYSVSREKKESFPLTVTSAQKNPTAFYLCASMGQGATFLSNQPQHFGDGTRLSIL.

This clonotype was seen a few times. This sequence joins TRBV25-1 and TRBJ1-3; D remains unclear. Trimming took off 3 bases at V and 0 bases at J, with 6 bases between the two ends. The length of the CDR3 is 14 residues. The germline V gene has CDR1 MGHDK and CDR2 SYGVNS. The CDR3 protein is CASSDNHSGNTIYF. DNA of the CDR3: TGTGCCAGCAGTGACAACCACTCTGGAAACACCATATATTTT.

This clonotype was detected a few times. The J gene is TRBJ2-2, the V gene TRBV6-2 or TRBV6-3; perhaps TRBD1 as D (5 bases). The CDR3 has 13 residues. Germline CDR1 MNHEY, CDR2 SVGEGT. V lost 5 bases and J 4 bases, leaving 8 bases between the germline ends. In nucleotides, the CDR3 is TGTGCCAGCAGTGATCAGGGCACCGGGGAGCTGTTTTTT. Its translation: CASSDQGTGELFF.

J is TRBJ1-2 and V is TRBV5-4, with D perhaps matching TRBD1 (5 bases). V dropped 0 bases and J dropped 6 bases, with 15 bases sitting between them. CDR1 and CDR2 from the germline V gene are SGHNT and YYREEE (reference sequence). The CDR3 has 15 amino acids. This CDR3 reads CASSLDLGPSDGYTF. The CDR3 nucleotides are TGTGCCAGCAGCTTGGATCTGGGGCCATCAGATGGCTACACCTTC.

This rearrangement joins TRBV7-8 to TRBJ2-3; D gene ambiguous. CDR1 and CDR2 from the germline V gene are SGHVS and FQNEAQ. The CDR3 runs 12 residues. V shed 5 bases and J shed 3 bases, with 6 bases lying between them. CDR3 protein: CASSPKTDTQYF. DNA of the CDR3: TGTGCCAGCAGCCCCAAAACAGATACGCAGTATTTT.

A note on this clonotype: One junction end does not reproduce the germline sequence, and a read error may be involved. The rearrangement links TRBV5-1 to TRBJ1-1, with TRBD1 matching 12 bases. The CDR3 is 14 residues long. Germline assignment: CDR1 SGHRS and CDR2 YFSETQ. The CDR3 sequence: CASGRDRGPTEALF. The CDR3 DNA sequence: TGCGCCAGCGGCCGGGACAGGGGGCCCACTGAAGCTCTCTTT.

This clonotype showed up just a few times. V and J are TRBV24-1 and TRBJ2-7; 8 bases match TRBD1. The CDR3 length is 15 residues. Germline values: CDR1 KGHDR, CDR2 SFDVKD. Unmatched junction bases numbered 11, after V lost 10 bases and J lost 1 base. The chain's CDR3 is CATTARRQGSYEQYF. The CDR3 DNA reads as TGTGCCACAACCGCCCGGAGACAGGGGTCCTACGAGCAGTACTTC.

The CDR3 is CASSGAYYEQYF. The CDR3 nucleotides read TGTGCCAGTAGTGGGGCGTACTACGAGCAGTACTTC. The chain has TRBV19 and TRBJ2-7; D is perhaps TRBD1 (5 bases). Germline V lookup: CDR1 LNHDA, CDR2 SQIVND (reference sequence). This CDR3 is 12 amino acids long. V was shortened by 5 bases and J by 3 bases, with 8 bases between the two germline ends.

This clonotype has only a few counts. This chain links TRBV6-1 with TRBJ2-1; TRBD1 aligns across 9 bases. With V trimmed by 6 bases and J by 0 bases, 18 bases remained unmatched. Per germline, CDR1 MNHNS and CDR2 SASEGT. The length of the CDR3 is 20 residues. The chain's CDR3 is CASRNLHSRQGGSSYNEQFF. The CDR3 DNA reads TGTGCCAGCAGAAACCTCCACTCCCGACAGGGGGGGAGCTCCTACAATGAGCAGTTCTTC.

This clonotype occurred a few times. The rearrangement links TRBV7-9 to TRBJ1-6; D gene uncertain. This CDR3 has 12 amino acids. Germline V gene sequence: CDR1 SEHNR, CDR2 FQNEAQ (reference sequence). Trimming shortened V by 2 bases and J by 10 bases, and 6 bases separated the two germline ends. CDR3 nucleotides: TGTGCCAGCAGCTTAATGGAGTCACCCCTCCACTTT. It encodes CASSLMESPLHF.

This chain joins TRBV6-1 and TRBJ1-1; D is undetermined. V lost 6 bases, J lost 5 bases, and 10 bases lay in between. The CDR3 is made up of 12 amino acids. Germline assignment: CDR1 MNHNS and CDR2 SASEGT. The CDR3 nucleotides read TGTGCCAGCAGGGCAAGGGTAACTGAAGCTTTCTTT. Its protein product is CASRARVTEAFF.

This clonotype has only a few counts. This sequence joins TRBV7-2 and TRBJ2-3; D uncertain. Germline values: CDR1 SGHTA, CDR2 FQGNSA. The CDR3 sequence is 14 residues long. With 3 bases removed from V and 4 bases from J, the gap between germline ends came to 11 bases. DNA of the CDR3: TGTGCCAGCAGCTTTGCGGACCGGGCAGATACGCAGTATTTT. Protein product: CASSFADRADTQYF.

This sequence joins TRBV12-3 or TRBV12-4 and TRBJ1-5; 8 bases align to TRBD1. V shed 5 bases, J shed 2 bases, and the junction held 2 bases outside the gene matches. The CDR3 is made up of 14 amino acids. The CDR3 region has the DNA TGTGCCAGCAGTAAACAGGGGGGCAATCAGCCCCAGCATTTT. The encoded protein is CASSKQGGNQPQHF.

V gene TRBV6-1 combines with J gene TRBJ2-7, with 10 bases lining up with TRBD1. The CDR3 is 12 amino acids. Germline CDR1 is MNHNS and CDR2 is SASEGT. The J segment lost 10 bases and the V segment lost 5 bases, leaving 5 bases of the junction unmatched. Written as DNA, the CDR3 is TGTGCCAGCAGTCAGAGACAGGGGGCTCAGTACTTC. As protein: CASSQRQGAQYF.

This chain connects TRBV6-2 or TRBV6-3 to TRBJ2-3, with D uncertain. The germline V and J ends were trimmed by 4 bases and 7 bases, with 15 bases remaining between them. The CDR3 runs 14 residues. Germline CDR1 and CDR2: MNHEY and SVGEGT. The CDR3 DNA reads as TGTGCCAGCAGTTTAGGCCCTCTAGAGAATACGCAGTATTTT. This sequence encodes CASSLGPLENTQYF.

This chain connects TRBV12-3 or TRBV12-4 to TRBJ1-2; the D is unclear. V lost 3 bases, J lost 8 bases, and 10 bases lay in between. The CDR3 sequence is 12 residues long. The CDR3 region has the DNA TGTGCCAGCAGTTTTCTTGGGAACGGCTACACCTTC. Translation: CASSFLGNGYTF.

J is TRBJ2-7 and V is TRBV28; 7 bases are shared with TRBD1. CDR1 is MDHEN, CDR2 SYDVKM, per germline. The trim removed 7 bases at V and 0 bases at J, leaving 3 bases unmatched. The CDR3 is 13 residues long. CDR3 protein: CASMGTVSYEQYF. For the CDR3, the DNA is TGTGCCAGCATGGGGACAGTCTCCTACGAGCAGTACTTC.

The chain couples TRBV9 to TRBJ2-7; the D gene is possibly TRBD1 (5 bases). Germline V gene lookup returns CDR1 SGDLS and CDR2 YYNGEE. This CDR3 contains 14 residues. V was trimmed by 4 bases and J by 3 bases, leaving 14 bases between them. CDR3 protein: CASSPHRSSYEQYF. CDR3 nucleotides: TGTGCCAGCAGCCCCCACAGGTCTAGCTACGAGCAGTACTTC.

This clonotype has more than one count but fewer than ten. This chain links TRBV20-1 with TRBJ1-5; 8 bases line up with TRBD1. Trimming cost V 4 bases and J 0 bases; bases outside gene matches: 5. Germline assignment: CDR1 DFQATT and CDR2 SNEGSKA (reference sequence). The CDR3 length is 15 residues. CDR3 residues: CSATLTGGSNQPQHF. CDR3 bases: TGCAGTGCTACGTTAACAGGGGGTAGCAATCAGCCCCAGCATTTT.

The rearrangement links TRBV11-3 to TRBJ1-6; D is unclear. The V gene lost 2 bases and the J gene lost 5 bases, with 4 bases spanning the gap. This CDR3 contains 13 residues. CDR1 is SGHNT, CDR2 YENEEA, per germline. The DNA of the CDR3 is TGTGCCAGCAGCTTAACGAATAATTCACCCCTCCACTTT. Translated: CASSLTNNSPLHF.

This clonotype was counted only a few times. The chain links TRBV29-1 to TRBJ1-1, with 8 bases fitting TRBD1. The CDR3 runs 12 residues. Germline V gene lookup returns CDR1 SQVTM and CDR2 ANQGSEA. Trimming took 8 bases from V and 4 from J; bases not matched to a gene: 6. The DNA of the CDR3 is TGCAGCACAAAGACAGGGGTCACTGAAGCTTTCTTT. Protein product: CSTKTGVTEAFF.

This clonotype has more than one count but fewer than ten. The V gene is TRBV19, the J gene TRBJ1-5; TRBD1 is a possible D gene (6 bases). The CDR3 totals 12 residues. Trimming cost V 8 bases and J 4 bases, with 9 bases left between them. The germline V gene has CDR1 LNHDA and CDR2 SQIVND (reference sequence). DNA for the CDR3: TGTGCCAGTCTACAGGGAAATCAGCCCCAGCATTTT. Encoded protein: CASLQGNQPQHF.